This T cell receptor beta chain was profiled in a study of a mutant IDH1 vaccine in newly diagnosed glioma. Study-level points and caveats: Pseudoprogression showed no apparent link to changes in top peripheral T cell clonotypes.

A note on this clone: Its antigen remains unidentified.

Noted time point: week 47, end of study. Vaccination comprised doses that each held 300 ug of mutant IDH1 20-mer peptide, plus topical imiquimod. Germline lookup yields CDR1 SGDLS and CDR2 YYNGEE. The CDR3 is 14 residues long. V gave up 0 bases and J gave up 6 bases; unmatched junction bases: 3. Sequencing used immunoSEQ multiplex PCR; TCRdb keeps in-frame clones, though not all of them. The sample consists of about 50,000 clones, over 70% of them appearing once. The genes are TRBV9 and TRBJ2-1, with TRBD1 matching over 7 bases. The source is a man in his forties or fifties with glioma. Sequencing used PBMCs, obtained from a glioma patient whose treatment included an IDH1 peptide vaccine. In DNA form, the CDR3 reads TGTGCCAGCAGCGTAGCGCCAGGGGGCAATGAGCAGTTCTTC. Translation: CASSVAPGGNEQFF.